These T cell receptor beta chains were read from a single sample in a study of control samples from healthy donors and cancer patients. Using immunoSEQ multiplex PCR, the repertoire was profiled, and TCRdb retains in-frame clones only, with some absent. Of approximately 53,000 clones in the sample, approximately 90% were seen once. The source material was PBMCs. These receptors all stem from a young man with colorectal cancer. The CDR3 runs from the conserved cysteine through the conserved F or W. The order of the fields is V gene, D gene, J gene, clone size, CDR3 DNA, CDR3 protein. A D gene is named only where the DNA matches it firmly. Clone size appears in some rows only: once, few, many, or a class for an expanded clone.

TRBV9	NA	TRBJ1-5	NA	TGTGCCAGCAGCCTGAATCAGCCCCAGCATTTT	CASSLNQPQHF
TRBV5-1	TRBD2	TRBJ2-5	NA	TGCGCCAGCAGCGCGTCTCTGGCGGGGGGGCTGGAGACCCAGTACTTC	CASSASLAGGLETQYF
TRBV19	NA	TRBJ2-1	NA	TGTGCCAGTAGTTTTCAAAATGCTATCTGGTCCTACAATGAGCAGTTCTTC	CASSFQNAIWSYNEQFF
TRBV2	NA	TRBJ1-2	NA	TGTGCCAGCAAAGGGGGATCCGACTATGGCTACACCTTC	CASKGGSDYGYTF
TRBV19	NA	TRBJ1-5	NA	TGTGCCAGTAGTATAGGGGGGCGCAGGGGCTGGAGCAATCAGCCCCAGCATTTT	CASSIGGRRGWSNQPQHF
TRBV6-5	NA	TRBJ1-5	NA	TGTGCCAGCAGTCAACCCGGCTACAATCAGCCCCAGCATTTT	CASSQPGYNQPQHF
TRBV24-1	NA	TRBJ2-2	NA	TGTGCCACCAGTGATTTGCCAAGGGGGGACACCGGGGAGCTGTTTTTT	CATSDLPRGDTGELFF
TRBV7-8	TRBD2	TRBJ2-5	NA	TGTGCCAGCAGCCCGAGGACTAGCGGGGAGCAGGGGGAGACCCAGTACTTC	CASSPRTSGEQGETQYF
TRBV2	NA	TRBJ1-1	once	TGTGCCAGCTTACAGGCACCGGGGAACACTGAAGCTTTCTTT	CASLQAPGNTEAFF
TRBV10-3	NA	TRBJ2-6	NA	TGTGCCATCAGTGGGTGGGACACCTACTCTGGGGCCAACGTCCTGACTTTC	CAISGWDTYSGANVLTF
TRBV10-1	NA	TRBJ2-1	NA	TGCGCCAGCAGTGAGTCGAGCAGGGGCATATCCAGCAATGAGCAGTTCTTC	CASSESSRGISSNEQFF
TRBV9	NA	TRBJ1-1	NA	TGTGCCAGCAGCGTTTCCATGTCGGGGGAAGCTTTCTTT	CASSVSMSGEAFF
TRBV29-1	NA	TRBJ2-3	once	TGCAGCGCCGACAGTCTTGGCACAGATACGCAGTATTTT	CSADSLGTDTQYF
TRBV9	TRBD1	TRBJ1-3	NA	TGTGCCAGCAGCGTAGGACAGGGGGCATCCGAGTCAGGAAACACCATATATTTT	CASSVGQGASESGNTIYF
TRBV5-5	TRBD1	TRBJ1-6	NA	TGTGCCAGCAGCTCTTGGACAGGAGCGGCACCCCTCCACTTT	CASSSWTGAAPLHF
TRBV3-1/TRBV3-2	TRBD2	TRBJ2-1	NA	TGTGCCAGCAGCCAACCTCAAGGGCTAGCGGGGGGCAGCCATGAGCAGTTCTTC	CASSQPQGLAGGSHEQFF
TRBV5-4	NA	TRBJ2-3	NA	TGTGCCAGCAGCTTGGGCCCAACCCGGGGTAGCACAGATACGCAGTATTTT	CASSLGPTRGSTDTQYF
TRBV5-6	NA	TRBJ1-1	NA	TGTGCCAGCAGCTTCACACCCTTGAACACTGAAGCTTTCTTT	CASSFTPLNTEAFF
TRBV19	TRBD1	TRBJ1-4	NA	TGTGCCAGTAGTATTGACAGGGGGCATGAAAAACTGTTTTTT	CASSIDRGHEKLFF
TRBV27	NA	TRBJ2-1	NA	TGTGCCAGCAGCTGGGACACCGCCAGGGACAATGAGCAGTTCTTC	CASSWDTARDNEQFF
TRBV5-4	NA	TRBJ2-5	NA	TGTGCCAGCAGCCTCAGGGGCACCAAAGAGACCCAGTACTTC	CASSLRGTKETQYF
TRBV13	NA	TRBJ1-2	NA	TGTGCCAGCAGCTACGACAGATTCGATGGCTACACCTTC	CASSYDRFDGYTF
TRBV6-2/TRBV6-3	NA	TRBJ1-1	NA	TGTGCCAGCAGCAGATATACTGAAGCTTTCTTT	CASSRYTEAFF
TRBV5-1	TRBD2	TRBJ2-7	NA	TGCGCCAGCAGCTTGGTGGCGGGGGGGCTCCACGAGCAGTACTTC	CASSLVAGGLHEQYF
TRBV6-2/TRBV6-3	NA	TRBJ1-6	NA	TGTGCCAGCAGTTACTCCCCAGGGGCTGAGGGGACGCAGGATTCACCCCTCCACTTT	CASSYSPGAEGTQDSPLHF
TRBV14	TRBD1	TRBJ1-3	NA	TGTGCCAGCAGCCAATCCGGGACAGTTCTCGGAAACACCATATATTTT	CASSQSGTVLGNTIYF
TRBV7-9	NA	TRBJ2-2	NA	TGTGCCAGCAGCTTGGGACGGAACACCGGGGAGCTGTTTTTT	CASSLGRNTGELFF
TRBV5-1	NA	TRBJ2-3	few	TGCGCCAGCAGCTTGTCTCGGGGGTCCACAGATACGCAGTATTTT	CASSLSRGSTDTQYF
TRBV2	NA	TRBJ1-3	NA	TGTGCCAGCAGAGTCAGGACAGTTATGGGCTCTGGAAACACCATATATTTT	CASRVRTVMGSGNTIYF